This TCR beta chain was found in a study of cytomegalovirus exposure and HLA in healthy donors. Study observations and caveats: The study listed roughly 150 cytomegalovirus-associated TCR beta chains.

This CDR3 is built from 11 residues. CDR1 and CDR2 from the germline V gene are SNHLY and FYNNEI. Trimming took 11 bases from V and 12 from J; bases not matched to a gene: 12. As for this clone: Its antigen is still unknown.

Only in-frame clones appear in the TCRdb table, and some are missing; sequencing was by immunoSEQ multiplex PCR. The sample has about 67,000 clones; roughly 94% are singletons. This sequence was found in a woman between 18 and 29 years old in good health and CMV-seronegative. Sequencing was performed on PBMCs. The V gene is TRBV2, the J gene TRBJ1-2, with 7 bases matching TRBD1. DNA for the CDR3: TGTGCCCGTCTTGCGACAGGGCATGACACCTTC. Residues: CARLATGHDTF.